What follows are 20 T cell receptor beta chains derived from one specimen sequenced in a study of T cell responses to AZD1222 COVID-19 vaccine. Only in-frame clones appear in the TCRdb table, and some are missing; sequencing was by immunoSEQ multiplex PCR. The profile shows over 120,000 clones, 85% to 90% of them singletons. Sequenced here: peripheral blood, sampled on day 0 of AZD1222 vaccination. The receptors here all came from an adult in good health.

The V and J genes are TRBV12-5 and TRBJ1-2; D not certain. This CDR3 has 13 residues. The V end lost 3 bases, the J end lost 6 bases, and 11 bases lay between the germline ends. Germline assignment: CDR1 LGHNT and CDR2 FRNRAP. The CDR3 sequence is CASGFRGRDGYTF. As DNA, the CDR3 is TGTGCTAGTGGTTTTCGGGGTAGGGATGGCTACACCTTC.

The rearrangement uses TRBV4-2 and TRBJ1-4; TRBD1 might be the D (5 bases). The CDR3 length is 16 residues. Per germline, CDR1 LGHNA and CDR2 YNFKEQ. The ends were cut back, 1 base at V and 5 bases at J, with 14 bases in the middle. Here the CDR3 DNA reads TGTGCCAGCAGCCAAGTATTCACAGGAGGAAATGAAAAACTGTTTTTT. The encoded protein is CASSQVFTGGNEKLFF.

This chain uses TRBV7-3 with TRBJ1-2; D may be TRBD1 (5 bases). The CDR3 is 13 residues long. V was cut by 5 bases and J by 4 bases, with 11 bases left in between. Germline loops: CDR1 SGHTA, CDR2 FQGTGA. The CDR3 bases are TGTGCCAGCAGCCGTCAGGGATCCTATGGCTACACCTTC. This sequence encodes CASSRQGSYGYTF.

This chain joins TRBV6-5 and TRBJ2-1; TRBD2 matches at 14 bases. With V trimmed by 4 bases and J by 8 bases, 4 bases remained unmatched. Germline CDR1 reads MNHEY; CDR2 reads SVGAGI. This CDR3 comprises 15 residues. The CDR3 region is CASSSPGLAGDEQFF. The CDR3, as DNA: TGTGCCAGCAGTTCCCCGGGACTAGCGGGGGATGAGCAGTTCTTC.

The V call is TRBV7-2, the J call TRBJ2-4; 15 bases match TRBD2. The germline V gene encodes CDR1 SGHTA and CDR2 FQGNSA. This CDR3 has 18 amino acids. Unmatched junction bases numbered 4, after V lost 3 bases and J lost 1 base. In DNA form, the CDR3 reads TGTGCCAGCAGCTTCTCCGGGACTAGCGGGGGGGCCAAAAACATTCAGTACTTC. As protein: CASSFSGTSGGAKNIQYF. The whole variable domain, filled in from reference TRBV7-2 and TRBJ2-4, reads GAGVSQSPSNKVTEKGKDVELRCDPISGHTALYWYRQSLGQGLEFLIYFQGNSAPDKSGLPSDRFSAERTGGSVSTLTIQRTQQEDSAVYLCASSFSGTSGGAKNIQYFGAGTRLSVL.

The chain employs TRBV3-1 (or the pseudogene TRBV3-2) and TRBJ2-7, with TRBD2 identical over 13 bases. The ends lost 4 bases at V and 5 bases at J; junction bases unmatched: 11. Germline CDR1 LGHDT, CDR2 YNNKEL (reference sequence). CDR3 length equals 17 residues. CDR3 DNA: TGTGCCAGCAGCCCCTCAGGACTAGCGGGAGTGGTCCACGAGCAGTACTTC. Its protein product is CASSPSGLAGVVHEQYF.

V usage is TRBV7-9 and J usage is TRBJ2-7; D is perhaps TRBD1 (6 bases). Germline loops: CDR1 SEHNR, CDR2 FQNEAQ (reference sequence). The CDR3 is made up of 12 amino acids. V was clipped by 6 bases and J by 3 bases, with 9 bases between them. In DNA form, the CDR3 reads TGTGCCAGCAGGCAGACAGGCTACGAGCAGTACTTC. This translates into CASRQTGYEQYF.

The rearrangement links TRBV28 to TRBJ2-1; the D call may be TRBD1 or TRBD2 (5 bases each). The CDR3 has 16 amino acids. Trimming removed 6 bases from V and 0 bases from J, with 15 bases in between. Per germline, CDR1 MDHEN and CDR2 SYDVKM. CDR3 residues: CASRRYSGSSYNEQFF. In DNA form, the CDR3 reads TGTGCCAGCAGAAGATATTCAGGGAGCTCCTACAATGAGCAGTTCTTC.

CDR3 residues: CASSPWTGGYEQYF. The DNA for the CDR3 is TGTGCCAGCAGCCCCTGGACAGGGGGCTACGAGCAGTACTTC. The genes are TRBV14 and TRBJ2-7, with 10 bases matching TRBD1. The CDR3 totals 14 residues. Germline CDR1 reads SGHDN; CDR2 reads FVKESK. V lost 4 bases, J lost 3 bases, and 3 bases stayed unmatched.

The chain joins TRBV28 to TRBJ1-5, with D unclear. There are 12 residues in the CDR3. Trimming removed 6 bases at V and 7 bases at J, with 10 bases between. Germline V gene sequence: CDR1 MDHEN, CDR2 SYDVKM. This CDR3 reads CASRSVVQPQHF. The CDR3 nucleotides read TGTGCCAGCAGATCCGTAGTCCAGCCCCAGCATTTT.

The rearrangement uses TRBV9 and TRBJ1-6; no clear D. V lost 0 bases and J 0 bases, leaving 7 bases between the germline ends. CDR1 SGDLS and CDR2 YYNGEE come from the germline V gene. The CDR3 covers 16 residues. The CDR3 nucleotides are TGTGCCAGCAGCGTAGGGCCGAGCTCCTATAATTCACCCCTCCACTTT. Its translation is CASSVGPSSYNSPLHF.

This clone appeared a few times. The chain links TRBV7-3 to TRBJ2-1, with D perhaps matching TRBD2 (6 bases). The CDR3 is 15 residues long. Germline V gene data show CDR1 as SGHTA and CDR2 as FQGTGA. The germline V and J ends were trimmed by 4 bases and 8 bases, with 18 bases remaining between them. The CDR3 protein is CASSSSRTGGDEQFF. CDR3 in DNA: TGTGCCAGCAGCTCCTCAAGGACTGGAGGGGATGAGCAGTTCTTC.

The chain has TRBV4-1 and TRBJ1-4, with D hard to call. V was shortened by 1 base and J by 7 bases, with 16 bases between the two germline ends. CDR1 is MGHRA, CDR2 YSYEKL, per germline. CDR3 length: 16 amino acids. Written as DNA, the CDR3 is TGCGCCAGCAGCCAAGGCTTAAGGAAAGACGGTGAAAAACTGTTTTTT. It codes for CASSQGLRKDGEKLFF.

The chain uses TRBV2 and TRBJ1-4; maybe TRBD1 (6 bases). Germline values: CDR1 SNHLY, CDR2 FYNNEI. The V end was cut by 8 bases, the J end by 7 bases, with 14 bases between. CDR3 length: 13 amino acids. CDR3 sequence (DNA): TGTGCCAGCGAAAGGGGGGGAAGTGAAAAACTGTTTTTT. This encodes CASERGGSEKLFF.

CDR3 region: CASSYGTGDQPQHF. Here the CDR3 DNA reads TGTGCCAGCTCATACGGGACAGGGGATCAGCCCCAGCATTTT. This rearrangement joins TRBV18 to TRBJ1-5, with 10 nucleotides matching TRBD1. The germline gives CDR1 KGHSH, CDR2 LQKENI. CDR3 size: 14 residues. V lost 5 bases, J lost 5 bases, and 3 bases stayed unmatched.

The rearrangement uses TRBV27 and TRBJ2-7; 11 positions match TRBD2. From germline, CDR1 is MNHEY and CDR2 SMNVEV (reference sequence). CDR3 length: 15 residues. V was clipped by 5 bases and J by 0 bases; unmatched bases: 3. This chain's CDR3 is CASSPGLADSYEQYF. In nucleotides, the CDR3 is TGTGCCAGCAGTCCGGGACTAGCGGACTCCTACGAGCAGTACTTC.

This clone appeared a single time. CDR3 residues: CASTSTGGFEKLFF. The CDR3 nucleotides read TGTGCCAGCACCTCGACAGGGGGATTCGAAAAACTGTTTTTT. The V and J genes are TRBV7-9 and TRBJ1-4; 9 bases match TRBD1. Germline-derived CDR1 and CDR2 are SEHNR and FQNEAQ (reference sequence). This CDR3 is 14 amino acids long. V shed 7 bases and J 8 bases; nucleotides not matched to a gene: 8.

V is TRBV18 and J is TRBJ2-3, with a tentative D call TRBD2 (5 bases). V lost 3 bases to trimming and J lost 6 bases, with 7 bases between them. There are 12 residues in the CDR3. Looked up from germline, CDR1 is KGHSH and CDR2 is LQKENI. The CDR3 region is CASSPTGDTQYF. CDR3 coding DNA: TGTGCCAGCTCACCCACGGGGGATACGCAGTATTTT.

This clone occurred once. The chain uses TRBV19 and TRBJ1-5; unclear D gene. The CDR3 runs 13 residues. Germline V gives CDR1 LNHDA, CDR2 SQIVND (reference sequence). The V end lost 4 bases, the J end lost 5 bases, and 9 bases lay between the germline ends. CDR3 sequence: CASSTQSYQPQHF. The CDR3 bases are TGTGCCAGTAGTACCCAATCCTATCAGCCCCAGCATTTT.

This rearrangement joins TRBV7-6 to TRBJ1-1; TRBD1 agrees at 9 bases. The CDR3 consists of 13 residues. Germline CDR1 is SGHVS and CDR2 is FNYEAQ. J was trimmed by 8 bases and V by 5 bases; bases with no gene match: 6. The CDR3 here is CASSTDRGSEAFF. The CDR3 DNA reads TGTGCCAGCAGCACCGACAGGGGGAGCGAAGCTTTCTTT.